Sequencing of this T cell receptor beta chain was carried out in a study of blood T cells in healthy people across ages. Whole-study results and caveats: Age showed a roughly linear inverse relationship with TCR beta diversity per million T cells. TCR beta diversity correlated strongly with naive T cell percentage. Calculation of diversity from one million T cells yielded estimates considered to be underestimates.

This clonotype appeared a few times. Antigen unknown. The germline V gene encodes CDR1 MDHEN and CDR2 SYDVKM. V trimming: 8 bases; J trimming: 4 bases; junction bases outside the gene matches: 13. The CDR3 covers 16 residues. Primed by a sample-barcoded 5' primer and a J-beta primer mix, a second PCR proceeded for about 7 to 12 cycles. A template-switch adaptor that had 12 random nucleotides put a tag on each cDNA molecule. TCRdb analysed the 5' RACE reads with MiXCR anew, one entry per CDR3 protein. The table records 780,000 or so distinct CDR3 sequences, 20% to 25% of them present only once. These same records also appear under a second study, on T cells of mothers and their children.

The receptor comes from a boy younger than 18 in good health. The V and J genes are TRBV28 and TRBJ2-3, with 9 bases lining up with TRBD2. The sample taken for sequencing was blood. The CDR3 loop is CASLSMGRGGPDTQYF. The CDR3 DNA is TGTGCCAGCCTTTCAATGGGGCGGGGGGGCCCAGATACGCAGTATTTT.